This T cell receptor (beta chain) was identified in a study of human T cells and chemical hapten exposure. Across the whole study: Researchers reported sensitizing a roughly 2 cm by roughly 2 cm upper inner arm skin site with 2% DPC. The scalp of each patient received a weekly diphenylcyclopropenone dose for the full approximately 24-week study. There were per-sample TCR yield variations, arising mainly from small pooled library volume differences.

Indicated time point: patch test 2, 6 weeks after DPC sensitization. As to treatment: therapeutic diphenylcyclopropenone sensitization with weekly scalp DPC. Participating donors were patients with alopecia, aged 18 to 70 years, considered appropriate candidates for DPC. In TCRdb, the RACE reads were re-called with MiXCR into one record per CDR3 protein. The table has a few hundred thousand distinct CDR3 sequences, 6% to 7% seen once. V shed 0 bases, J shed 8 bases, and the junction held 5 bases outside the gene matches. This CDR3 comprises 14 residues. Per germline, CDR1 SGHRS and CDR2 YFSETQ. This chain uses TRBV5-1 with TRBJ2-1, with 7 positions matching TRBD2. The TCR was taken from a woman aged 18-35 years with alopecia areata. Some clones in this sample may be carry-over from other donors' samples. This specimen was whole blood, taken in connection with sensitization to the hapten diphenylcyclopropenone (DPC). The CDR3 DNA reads TGCGCCAGCAGCTTGGCGGGGGGTCCCTATGAGCAGTTCTTC. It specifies CASSLAGGPYEQFF.